These 28 T cell receptor beta chains originate from one sample sequenced in a study of shared clonotypes between healthy human individuals. The repertoire was sequenced with immunoSEQ multiplex PCR; TCRdb's copy has only in-frame clones and lacks some. The data show about 1 million clones, around four fifths seen once. Sequencing used memory CD4+ T cells sorted from blood. Subset of the sample: CD45RA-negative fraction. These receptors came from a man between 18 and 29 years old in good health.

The chain is built from TRBV25-1 and TRBJ1-2, with 10 bases aligning to TRBD1. V lost 6 bases, J lost 4 bases, and 5 bases stayed unmatched. Germline loops: CDR1 MGHDK, CDR2 SYGVNS. The length of the CDR3 is 14 residues. The CDR3 is CASSWTGGSYGYTF. CDR3 bases: TGTGCCAGCAGCTGGACAGGGGGGAGCTATGGCTACACCTTC.

The rearrangement links TRBV4-1 to TRBJ2-7; possible D gene TRBD1, 6 bases. The CDR3 totals 15 residues. Germline values: CDR1 MGHRA, CDR2 YSYEKL. Trimming shortened V by 1 base and J by 3 bases, and 13 bases separated the two germline ends. The CDR3 DNA follows: TGCGCCAGCAGCCAAGGCTTGGGACAAATCTACGAGCAGTACTTC. Translation: CASSQGLGQIYEQYF.

This clone was detected only once. This chain joins TRBV5-1 and TRBJ2-5; tentative D call: TRBD2 (5 bases). Germline loops: CDR1 SGHRS, CDR2 YFSETQ. This CDR3 contains 14 residues. The V end lost 4 bases, the J end lost 0 bases, and 10 bases lay between the germline ends. CDR3 in amino acids: CASSRRGHQETQYF. The DNA of the CDR3 is TGCGCCAGCAGCCGTCGGGGTCACCAAGAGACCCAGTACTTC.

The CDR3 region has the DNA TGTGCCAGCAGTGGACAGGGTGCAGAGACCCAGTACTTC. Translated, it gives CASSGQGAETQYF. The genes are TRBV6-1 and TRBJ2-5; 7 nucleotides agree with TRBD1. CDR1 and CDR2 (germline): MNHNS, SASEGT. Germline trimming cut 4 bases from V and 4 bases from J; bases unmatched to any gene: 3. The CDR3 spans 13 residues.

The V call is TRBV6-5, the J call TRBJ2-7; D ambiguous. This CDR3 spans 13 amino acids. V lost 6 bases and J 4 bases, leaving 13 bases between the germline ends. Per germline, CDR1 MNHEY and CDR2 SVGAGI. CDR3 amino acids: CASSSPGRYEQYF. CDR3 bases: TGTGCCAGCAGCTCCCCCGGAAGGTACGAGCAGTACTTC.

This clone was picked up one time. The J gene is TRBJ2-2, the V gene TRBV5-1, with 8 bases matching TRBD1. Germline loops: CDR1 SGHRS, CDR2 YFSETQ. The CDR3 runs to 16 residues. V gave up 4 bases and J gave up 5 bases; unmatched junction bases: 10. The chain's CDR3 is CASSNRQGPFTGELFF. The CDR3 coding sequence is TGCGCCAGCAGCAACAGACAGGGGCCGTTTACCGGGGAGCTGTTTTTT.

V and J are TRBV5-1 and TRBJ2-2; D assignment may be TRBD1 or TRBD2 (5 bases each). Trimming removed 0 bases from V and 6 bases from J, with 12 bases in between. Germline CDR1 reads SGHRS; CDR2 reads YFSETQ. The length of the CDR3 is 15 residues. The CDR3 DNA reads as TGCGCCAGCAGCTTGGCCGGCAGGGACGCCGGGGAGCTGTTTTTT. Amino acids: CASSLAGRDAGELFF.

The chain carries TRBV29-1 and TRBJ1-3, with TRBD1 matching 10 bases. Losses at the gene ends were 5 bases for V and 4 bases for J; bases not matched to a gene: 8. The CDR3 length is 15 residues. Per the germline V gene, CDR1 is SQVTM and CDR2 is ANQGSEA. CDR3 in DNA: TGCAGCGTTCGCTCCGGGACAGGGGTGGGAAACACCATATATTTT. This translates into CSVRSGTGVGNTIYF.

For this clone: Within the sample, other DNA sequences also encode this same CDR3. J is TRBJ2-3 and V is TRBV28; the D is unclear. The CDR3 loop spans 13 amino acids. Germline lookup yields CDR1 MDHEN and CDR2 SYDVKM. With 5 bases removed from V and 0 bases from J, the gap between germline ends came to 6 bases. The CDR3 loop is CASSGESTDTQYF. In DNA, the CDR3 is TGTGCCAGCAGTGGCGAGAGCACAGATACGCAGTATTTT.

The V and J genes are TRBV5-6 and TRBJ2-6; perhaps TRBD2 as D (6 bases). Per germline, CDR1 SGHDT and CDR2 YYEEEE. Trimming stripped 3 bases from V and 0 bases from J, with 7 bases between. The CDR3 sequence is 15 residues long. The CDR3 region is CASSWTNSGANVLTF. CDR3 bases: TGTGCCAGCAGCTGGACTAACTCTGGGGCCAACGTCCTGACTTTC.

The chain combines TRBV28 with TRBJ2-3, with 10 nucleotides matching TRBD1. Germline CDR1 is MDHEN and CDR2 is SYDVKM. CDR3 length: 12 amino acids. With V trimmed by 8 bases and J by 5 bases, 1 base remained unmatched. CDR3 in DNA: TGTGCCAGCGGGACAGGGGAAGATACGCAGTATTTT. Translation gives CASGTGEDTQYF.

The chain links TRBV30 to TRBJ1-3; a weak D match, TRBD1 (5 bases). Trimming removed 1 base at V and 4 bases at J, with 11 bases between. The CDR3 sequence is 14 residues long. The germline gives CDR1 GTSNPN, CDR2 SVGIG (reference sequence). This CDR3 is CAWSGGARGNTIYF. The CDR3 nucleotides read TGTGCCTGGAGTGGCGGGGCGAGGGGAAACACCATATATTTT.

This clone appeared many times. This chain uses TRBV2 with TRBJ2-5, with 10 positions matching TRBD2. The trim removed 7 bases at V and 1 base at J, leaving 9 bases unmatched. The CDR3 is made up of 16 amino acids. Germline V gene sequence: CDR1 SNHLY, CDR2 FYNNEI. CDR3 region: CASTQAGGTFQETQYF. For the CDR3, the DNA is TGTGCCAGCACCCAAGCGGGGGGGACTTTCCAAGAGACCCAGTACTTC.

Note on this clone: The sample holds other DNA sequences that translate to the same CDR3. The chain links TRBV6-5 to TRBJ1-2; D not resolved. Germline CDR1 and CDR2: MNHEY and SVGAGI. The ends were cut back, 2 bases at V and 3 bases at J, with 10 bases in the middle. The CDR3 consists of 14 residues. CDR3 sequence reads: CASSYGRGYYGYTF. The DNA for the CDR3 is TGTGCCAGCAGTTACGGCCGGGGTTACTATGGCTACACCTTC.

This clone was picked up one time. The genes are TRBV5-4 and TRBJ2-5; D not certain. The CDR3 loop spans 13 amino acids. The germline gives CDR1 SGHNT, CDR2 YYREEE (reference sequence). V lost 2 bases and J 8 bases, leaving 13 bases between the germline ends. The CDR3 spells CASSLSSLTTQYF. Here the CDR3 DNA reads TGTGCCAGCAGCTTATCGTCTCTCACCACCCAGTACTTC.

The V and J genes are TRBV9 and TRBJ2-2, with D possibly TRBD2 on 7 matching bases. The V gene's germline CDR1 is SGDLS and CDR2 YYNGEE. The CDR3 is 16 residues long. V was shortened by 0 bases and J by 5 bases, with 14 bases between the two germline ends. CDR3 in DNA: TGTGCCAGCAGCGTAGTAGGGGGAGGGGAAACCGGGGAGCTGTTTTTT. This translates into CASSVVGGGETGELFF.

The rearrangement joins TRBV9 to TRBJ1-3; D ambiguous. The CDR3 extends over 15 amino acids. V was clipped by 3 bases and J by 3 bases, with 13 bases between them. Germline V CDR1 and CDR2: SGDLS, YYNGEE. The CDR3 region is CASSARDSYGNTIYF. The CDR3 DNA is TGTGCCAGCAGCGCAAGAGATTCGTATGGAAACACCATATATTTT. Based on the CDR3 plus reference TRBV9 and TRBJ1-3, the full variable domain is DSGVTQTPKHLITATGQRVTLRCSPRSGDLSVYWYQQSLDQGLQFLIQYYNGEERAKGNILERFSAQQFPDLHSELNLSSLELGDSALYFCASSARDSYGNTIYFGEGSWLTVV.

For the CDR3, the DNA is TGTGCCAGCAGCTTTTCAGACAGGGGTACCTACGAGCAGTACTTC. Its protein is CASSFSDRGTYEQYF. This chain connects TRBV5-8 to TRBJ2-7; 8 nucleotides align to TRBD1. Per germline, CDR1 SGHTS and CDR2 YDEGEE. The V and J ends lost 2 bases and 2 bases, in that order; junction bases with no gene match: 6. This CDR3 is 15 amino acids long.

J is TRBJ1-2 and V is TRBV14, with 9 bases identical to TRBD1. CDR1 SGHDN and CDR2 FVKESK come from the germline V gene. V gave up 1 base and J gave up 4 bases; unmatched junction bases: 4. The CDR3 covers 15 residues. The CDR3 region is CASSQVGTGPYGYTF. Here the CDR3 DNA reads TGTGCCAGCAGCCAAGTTGGGACAGGGCCCTATGGCTACACCTTC.

The V gene is TRBV7-2, the J gene TRBJ2-5; a possible D gene is TRBD2 (5 bases). V was cut by 4 bases and J by 4 bases, with 16 bases left in between. Germline V lookup: CDR1 SGHTA, CDR2 FQGNSA. This CDR3 contains 15 residues. The CDR3 DNA reads as TGTGCCAGCAGCTCCGTTTCGGGGTTTCGAGAGACCCAGTACTTC. It specifies CASSSVSGFRETQYF. Combining the CDR3 with reference TRBV7-2 and TRBJ2-5 gives the whole variable domain GAGVSQSPSNKVTEKGKDVELRCDPISGHTALYWYRQSLGQGLEFLIYFQGNSAPDKSGLPSDRFSAERTGGSVSTLTIQRTQQEDSAVYLCASSSVSGFRETQYFGPGTRLLVL.

CDR3 nucleotide sequence: TGCAGTGCTAGCGGGGGATTCAGGCAGTATTTT. Translation: CSASGGFRQYF. The chain has TRBV20-1 and TRBJ2-3, with a possible D match to TRBD2 (6 bases). V was trimmed by 3 bases and J by 11 bases, leaving 12 bases between them. Germline CDR1 DFQATT, CDR2 SNEGSKA (reference sequence). The CDR3 is 11 residues long.

This sequence joins TRBV7-2 and TRBJ1-1; D is possibly TRBD1 (6 bases). V lost 8 bases and J lost 1, with 11 bases in between. The germline V gene has CDR1 SGHTA and CDR2 FQGNSA. The CDR3 runs to 13 residues. The CDR3 sequence: CASGRQENTEAFF. In DNA, the CDR3 is TGTGCCAGCGGGAGACAGGAGAACACTGAAGCTTTCTTT. Drawing the rest from reference TRBV7-2 and TRBJ1-1, the complete variable domain is GAGVSQSPSNKVTEKGKDVELRCDPISGHTALYWYRQSLGQGLEFLIYFQGNSAPDKSGLPSDRFSAERTGGSVSTLTIQRTQQEDSAVYLCASGRQENTEAFFGQGTRLTVV.

This sequence joins TRBV5-1 and TRBJ2-7; the match to TRBD2 covers 8 bases. Germline values: CDR1 SGHRS, CDR2 YFSETQ. The CDR3 is 18 amino acids. With 2 bases clipped from V and 1 base from J, the junction kept 14 bases outside the gene matches. The CDR3 DNA is TGCGCCAGCAGCTTTGGTTTAGGCGGGGGGCTGGGTTCCTACGAGCAGTACTTC. Translating it yields CASSFGLGGGLGSYEQYF.

This chain connects TRBV6-1 to TRBJ2-5; no definite D call. The J call is in doubt because the DNA end fits TRBJ2-7 better. Germline CDR1 is MNHNS and CDR2 is SASEGT. The length of the CDR3 is 12 residues. This CDR3 is CATDRASYEQYF. The CDR3 DNA follows: TGTGCCACGGACCGGGCTTCCTACGAGCAGTACTTC.

The V gene is TRBV19, the J gene TRBJ2-2; D unresolved. The V and J ends lost 2 bases and 6 bases respectively, with 13 bases between them. The CDR3 totals 15 residues. Germline V gene data show CDR1 as LNHDA and CDR2 as SQIVND (reference sequence). This CDR3 is CASSIFYDRPGELFF. Written as DNA, the CDR3 is TGTGCCAGTAGTATATTCTACGACCGGCCCGGGGAGCTGTTTTTT.

The sample holds a few counts of this clone. V and J are TRBV7-2 and TRBJ1-6; TRBD1 is a possible D gene (5 bases). Trimming took 5 bases from V and 3 from J, leaving 14 bases between them. Germline V lookup: CDR1 SGHTA, CDR2 FQGNSA. The CDR3 has 16 amino acids. The CDR3 spells CASSPGTDHYNSPLHF. CDR3 DNA sequence: TGTGCCAGCAGCCCCGGGACCGACCACTATAATTCACCCCTCCACTTT.

This clone was seen a handful of times. The chain has TRBV29-1 and TRBJ2-3; 10 nucleotides match TRBD1. The CDR3 contains 15 residues. Germline V gives CDR1 SQVTM, CDR2 ANQGSEA. V dropped 6 bases and J dropped 6; count of bases not matched to a gene: 12. The CDR3 DNA sequence: TGCAGCGTCTTGACAGGGGGCTTGTCCTCCGATACGCAGTATTTT. Translated, it gives CSVLTGGLSSDTQYF.

The chain recombines TRBV15 with TRBJ2-3, with 13 bases fitting TRBD2. CDR1 and CDR2 (germline): LNHNV, YYDKDF (reference sequence). This CDR3 contains 17 residues. Trimming cost V 0 bases and J 6 bases; bases outside gene matches: 6. CDR3 loop: CATSRDQGLAGVDTQYF. Written as DNA, the CDR3 is TGTGCCACCAGCAGAGATCAAGGACTAGCGGGGGTGGATACGCAGTATTTT.